The entry that follows covers one TCR beta chain sequence. Its antigen is not identified. The sample is drawn from a study of blood T cells in healthy people across ages. Study-wide results and caveats: Reliance upon unsorted PBMCs precluded definitive naive versus antigen-experienced comparison. Long-lived donors carried more naive CD4+ cells and greater diversity than aged donors.

The draw of peripheral blood yielded roughly 10 milliliters from each donor. The use of a sample-barcoded 5' primer and a J-beta primer mix characterized a second PCR of roughly 6 to 11 cycles. Any given sample supplied a minimum of 3 million CDR3-containing paired-end reads. Via MiXCR, TCRdb re-called the 5' RACE reads, giving one row per CDR3 protein. The sample lists roughly 800,000 distinct CDR3 sequences, roughly 64% occurring once. Sequencing used blood. The clonotype was recovered from a man aged 25 to 40 in good health.

The CDR3, as DNA: TGCGCCAGCAGCCAAGAATTAACCGGGTACTCCTACAATGAGCAGTACTTC. This translates into CASSQELTGYSYNEQYF. This chain links TRBV4-1 with TRBJ2-7; no clear D gene. The V gene lost 0 bases and the J gene lost 7 bases, with 22 bases spanning the gap. Germline CDR1 and CDR2: MGHRA and YSYEKL. CDR3 size: 17 residues.